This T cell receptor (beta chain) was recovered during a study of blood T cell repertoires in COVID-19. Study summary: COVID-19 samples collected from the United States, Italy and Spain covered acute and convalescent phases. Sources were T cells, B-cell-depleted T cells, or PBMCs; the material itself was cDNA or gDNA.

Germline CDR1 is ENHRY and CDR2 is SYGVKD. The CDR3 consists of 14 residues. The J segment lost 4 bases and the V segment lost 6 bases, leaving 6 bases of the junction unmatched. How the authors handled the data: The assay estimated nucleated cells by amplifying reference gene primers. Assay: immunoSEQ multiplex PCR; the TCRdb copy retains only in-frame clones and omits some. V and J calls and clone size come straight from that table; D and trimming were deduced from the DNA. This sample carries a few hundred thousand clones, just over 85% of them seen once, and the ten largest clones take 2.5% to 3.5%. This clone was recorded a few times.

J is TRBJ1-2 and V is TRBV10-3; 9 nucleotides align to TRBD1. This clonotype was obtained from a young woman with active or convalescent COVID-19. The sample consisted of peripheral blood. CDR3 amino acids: CAIRRDRESYGYTF. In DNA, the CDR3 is TGTGCCATCAGGAGGGACAGGGAAAGCTATGGCTACACCTTC.